The TCR beta chain described here comes from a study of blood T cells in healthy people across ages. General study findings and limits: Higher diversity and more naive CD4+ cells were features of long-lived donors, compared to aged donors.

As to this clonotype: Its antigen is as yet unknown.

Primers used in a second PCR of about 6 to 11 cycles were a sample-barcoded 5' primer and a J-beta primer mix. With 12 random nucleotides, a template-switch adaptor tagged each individual cDNA molecule. TCRdb reprocessed the 5' RACE reads via MiXCR and lists one record per CDR3 protein. The sample lists about 970,000 distinct CDR3 sequences, 51% seen once, with about a fifth in the top ten. The CDR3 is 14 amino acids. V was shortened by 0 bases and J by 7 bases, with 8 bases between the two germline ends. Germline V gene lookup returns CDR1 SGHRS and CDR2 YFSETQ. The sequencing sample was made of blood. The sequence was obtained from a woman aged 60-75 years in good health. This chain uses TRBV5-1 with TRBJ1-6; no definite D call. CDR3 region: CASSLVVSNSPLHF. DNA for the CDR3: TGCGCCAGCAGCTTGGTAGTCAGCAATTCACCCCTCCACTTT.